The sequence of this TCR beta chain was determined in a study of blood T cell repertoires in COVID-19. CDR3 size: 16 residues. CDR1 SGHAT and CDR2 FQNNGV come from the germline V gene. Unmatched junction bases numbered 11, after V lost 4 bases and J lost 4 bases. This clone has a handful of counts. Per the study methods: Using reference gene primer amplification, nucleated cell counts were estimated. Clones were sequenced by immunoSEQ multiplex PCR, and TCRdb holds only the in-frame ones, with some missing. V, J and clone size are those of that table, while D and trimming were read from the DNA. In the table there are about 29,000 clones, roughly 80% of which are singletons.

The chain has TRBV11-2 and TRBJ1-2, with TRBD1 identical over 8 bases. The receptor comes from a woman in her seventies with active or convalescent COVID-19. Source material: peripheral blood. CDR3 sequence (DNA): TGTGCCAGCAGCTCGAACTTACAGGGGGGTATCTATGGCTACACCTTC. Protein sequence: CASSSNLQGGIYGYTF.